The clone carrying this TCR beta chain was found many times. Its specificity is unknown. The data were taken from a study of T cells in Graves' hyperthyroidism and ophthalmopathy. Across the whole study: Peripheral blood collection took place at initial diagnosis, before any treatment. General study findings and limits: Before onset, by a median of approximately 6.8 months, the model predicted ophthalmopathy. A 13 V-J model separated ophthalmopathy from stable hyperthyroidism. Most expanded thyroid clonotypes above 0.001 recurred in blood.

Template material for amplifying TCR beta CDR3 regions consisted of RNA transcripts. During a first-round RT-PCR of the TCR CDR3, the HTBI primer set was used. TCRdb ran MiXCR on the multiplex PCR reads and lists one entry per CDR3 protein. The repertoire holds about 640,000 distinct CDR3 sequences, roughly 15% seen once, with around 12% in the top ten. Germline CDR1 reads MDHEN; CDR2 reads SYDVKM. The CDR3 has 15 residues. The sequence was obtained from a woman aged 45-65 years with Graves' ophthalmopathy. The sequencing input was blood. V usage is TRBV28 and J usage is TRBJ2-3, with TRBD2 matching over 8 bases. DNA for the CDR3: TGTGCATCGTCGGGGGGGGAAGCGGGATCAGATACGCAGTATTTT. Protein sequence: CASSGGEAGSDTQYF.